This T cell receptor beta chain was sequenced for a study of blood T cell repertoires in COVID-19. The assay was immunoSEQ multiplex PCR, and TCRdb's table has in-frame clones only and misses some. The sample shows some 150,000 clones, about 88% of them seen only once. Germline V gene sequence: CDR1 SGHRS, CDR2 YFSETQ. This CDR3 spans 17 amino acids. V lost 0 bases to trimming and J lost 0 bases; unmatched junction nucleotides: 6. The origin of this receptor is a woman older than 75 in a cohort sampled during active or convalescent COVID-19. Sample: peripheral blood. This rearrangement joins TRBV5-1 to TRBJ1-3; 7 bases align to TRBD1. DNA of the CDR3: TGCGCCAGCAGCTTGGGACAGGGATGGAGCTCTGGAAACACCATATATTTT. It specifies CASSLGQGWSSGNTIYF.